These T cell receptor beta chains were read from a single sample in a study of early T cells in non-severe SARS-CoV-2 infection. TCRdb reprocessed the 5' RACE reads via MiXCR and lists one record per CDR3 protein. The data contain 25,000 to 35,000 distinct CDR3 sequences, more than 4.5% of them singletons. Sequences were obtained from whole blood. These receptors all come from an adult who was a healthcare worker with PCR-confirmed SARS-CoV-2 infection or an uninfected control (not recorded which). The CDR3 runs from the conserved cysteine through the conserved F or W. A D gene is named only where the DNA matches it firmly. Some rows mark clone size as missing; the rest say once, few, many or name a class of expanded clone.

d_gene	j_gene	abundance	v_gene	CDR3nt	CDR3aa
.	TRBJ1-2	.	TRBV11-2	TGTGCCAGCAGTTCTTTGGGAGGCTACACCTTC	CASSSLGGYTF
TRBD2	TRBJ2-7	many	TRBV28	TGTGCCAGCAGCCGAGTAGCGGGATCCTACGAGCAGTACTTC	CASSRVAGSYEQYF
.	TRBJ2-7	few	TRBV7-6	TGTGCCAGCAGCTTAGAATCCGGGTTGGAGCAGTACTTC	CASSLESGLEQYF
.	TRBJ2-1	many	TRBV7-2	TGTGCCAGCAGCTTCCACAATGAGCAGTTCTTC	CASSFHNEQFF
.	TRBJ1-1	few	TRBV29-1	TGCAGCGTTGAAGATCAGGAGGGGACGTTCACTGAAGCTTTCTTT	CSVEDQEGTFTEAFF
.	TRBJ2-3	medium-sized	TRBV29-1	TGCAGCGTTGAGCCGGTGATTTCCAGGGATACGCAGTATTTT	CSVEPVISRDTQYF
.	TRBJ1-5	few	TRBV29-1	TGCAGCGTTGCTGCGGCGGTCAATCAGCCCCAGCATTTT	CSVAAAVNQPQHF
TRBD2	TRBJ2-1	many	TRBV6-5	TGTGCCAGCAAGACTGGCGGGAGGGATGAGCAGTTCTTC	CASKTGGRDEQFF
TRBD2	TRBJ2-3	few	TRBV25-1	TGTGCCAGCAGTGATCACCGTACAGCGGGAGCAGGAGATACGCAGTATTTT	CASSDHRTAGAGDTQYF
TRBD2	TRBJ2-5	few	TRBV15	TGTGCCACCAGCAGGGGGACTAGCGGAGGGGACTTTCAAGAGACCCAGTACTTC	CATSRGTSGGDFQETQYF
.	TRBJ2-3	many	TRBV7-3	TGTGCCAGCAGCCTGCTCCGACAGTACACAGATACGCAGTATTTT	CASSLLRQYTDTQYF
TRBD2	TRBJ2-3	few	TRBV7-2	TGTGCCAGCAGCCCTGTGGGGACTAGCGAATTGGGTTCCGAGTATTTT	CASSPVGTSELGSEYF
TRBD1	TRBJ2-2	few	TRBV7-8	TGTGCCAGCAGCTTAGGTTGGACAGGGGGCACCGGGGAGCTGTTTTTT	CASSLGWTGGTGELFF
.	TRBJ2-1	many	TRBV7-3	TGTGCCAGCAGCCCCGACCCAAGCTCCTACAATGAGCAGTTCTTC	CASSPDPSSYNEQFF
.	TRBJ2-7	many	TRBV7-8	TGTGCCAGCAGCTTGGCGTCAGGCCCAACCTACGAGCAGTACTTC	CASSLASGPTYEQYF
TRBD2	TRBJ2-1	many	TRBV2	TGTGCCAGCAGTGATTTTAGCGGGGCAAACAATGAGCAGTTCTTC	CASSDFSGANNEQFF
TRBD2	TRBJ2-1	.	TRBV7-8	TGTGCCAGCAGCTTATGGGGTAGCGGGAGAGATGAGCAGTTCTTC	CASSLWGSGRDEQFF
.	TRBJ2-1	.	TRBV3-2	TGTGCCAGCAGCCTCGTCGCCCCTTACAATGAGCAGTTCTTC	CASSLVAPYNEQFF
TRBD2	TRBJ2-7	many	TRBV6-6	TGTGCCAGCAGTCCCGGACTAGCGGGAGGGCAAGAGCAGTACTTC	CASSPGLAGGQEQYF
.	TRBJ2-5	.	TRBV6-1	TGTGCCAGCAGTCTTACAGCCCAGGGTAGCGAGATCCAGTACTTC	CASSLTAQGSEIQYF
TRBD2	TRBJ2-1	.	TRBV27	TGTGCCAGCAGTTTGCTCGGACTAGCGAATAATGAGCAGTTCTTC	CASSLLGLANNEQFF
.	TRBJ1-1	many	TRBV18	TGTGCCAGCTCACCAAGGGATTACACTGAAGCTTTCTTT	CASSPRDYTEAFF
.	TRBJ1-6	many	TRBV7-9	TGTGCCAGCAGCTTACAGGATAATTCACCCCTCCACTTT	CASSLQDNSPLHF
.	TRBJ2-1	many	TRBV7-6	TGTGCCAGCAGCTCCGGGGGTACTAGCCCGGACCCCTTACCCCAATGGAAGAAGTTCTTC	CASSSGGTSPDPLPQWKKFF
.	TRBJ1-2	many	TRBV28	TGTGCCAGCAGTTCTCACACCAGGCTCGCCTCTCCCACTAACACCTTC	CASSSHTRLASPTNTF
TRBD1	TRBJ2-3	medium-sized	TRBV6-4	TGTGCCAGCAGCTCCGGGACAGGGGGCGCGACAGATACGCAGTATTTT	CASSSGTGGATDTQYF
TRBD2	TRBJ2-1	many	TRBV7-9	TGTGCCAGCAGCTCCCGCGTGGGGGCGGGAGGAACCTACAATGAGCAGTTCTTC	CASSSRVGAGGTYNEQFF
TRBD1	TRBJ2-2	few	TRBV9	TGTGCCAGCAGCCCTAACAGGGGGCCGACCGGGGAGCTGTTTTTT	CASSPNRGPTGELFF
.	TRBJ2-7	many	TRBV28	TGTGCCAGCAGTCCCGGGGTCCCTCGGGCCCCTTTTTACGAGCAGTACTTC	CASSPGVPRAPFYEQYF
.	TRBJ2-5	.	TRBV11-2	TGTGCCAGCAGCTTATCTGGCGGGATGGAGACCCAGTACTTC	CASSLSGGMETQYF
TRBD2	TRBJ2-1	many	TRBV20-1	TGCAGTGCTAGAGATGTAGCGGGAGCTTTCGATGAGCAGTTCTTC	CSARDVAGAFDEQFF
TRBD2	TRBJ2-1	many	TRBV7-2	TGTGCCAGCAGCTTATCGACTAGCGGGTTCGTCAACGCCTACAATGAGCAGTTCTTC	CASSLSTSGFVNAYNEQFF
.	TRBJ1-5	.	TRBV7-2	TGTGCCAGCAGCAAGGAAGCTCAGCCCCAGCATTTT	CASSKEAQPQHF
TRBD2	TRBJ2-3	many	TRBV7-2	TGTGCCAGCAGCAGAGCCGGGACTAGCGGAGCAGATACGCAGTATTTT	CASSRAGTSGADTQYF
TRBD1	TRBJ2-7	many	TRBV5-8	TGTGCCAGCAGCCCCGACACTAGGACAGGCTCCTACGAGCAGTACTTC	CASSPDTRTGSYEQYF
.	TRBJ2-1	many	TRBV4-3	TGCGCCAGCAGCCTTTGGGGGAGCCTAGACTACAATGAGCAGTTCTTC	CASSLWGSLDYNEQFF
TRBD2	TRBJ2-7	many	TRBV4-2	TGTGCCAGCAGCCAAGGGGGGACTAGCGGTCCCTACGAGCAGTACTTC	CASSQGGTSGPYEQYF
.	TRBJ1-1	few	TRBV5-1	TGCGCCAGCAGCTTGCAAGGGGTTGAAGCTTTCTTT	CASSLQGVEAFF
.	TRBJ1-6	few	TRBV18	TGTGCCAGCTCAAATGTCCCTAATTCACCCCTCCACTTT	CASSNVPNSPLHF
.	TRBJ2-3	many	TRBV11-3	TGTGCCAGCAGCTCTCCGCCCTCTTTGGCCACAGATACGCAGTATTTT	CASSSPPSLATDTQYF
TRBD1	TRBJ2-7	many	TRBV12-3/TRBV12-4	TGTGCCAGCAGTTTAAGGGACAGAACCTACGAGCAGTACTTC	CASSLRDRTYEQYF
.	TRBJ1-1	many	TRBV11-2	TGTGCCAGCAGCTTAGAGAGAGTTGAAGCTTTCTTT	CASSLERVEAFF
TRBD2	TRBJ2-1	many	TRBV6-5	TGTGCCAGCAGTCCGGGGGGGGAGCAGTTCTTC	CASSPGGEQFF
.	TRBJ1-5	few	TRBV20-1	TGCAGTGCTAGTAAGACAGGAGGAAAGGATCAGCCCCAGCATTTT	CSASKTGGKDQPQHF
TRBD2	TRBJ2-1	many	TRBV6-5	TGTGCCAGCAGACCATCGGGACTAGCGGGAGATGAGCAGTTCTTC	CASRPSGLAGDEQFF
TRBD1	TRBJ2-7	many	TRBV19	TGTGCCAGTAGTATTGGACAGGCCACCTACGAGCAGTACTTC	CASSIGQATYEQYF
TRBD2	TRBJ2-3	.	TRBV27	TGTGTCAGCACCTCAGGCCTAGCGGGAGGGTATACGCAGTATTTT	CVSTSGLAGGYTQYF
TRBD2	TRBJ2-5	.	TRBV18	TGTGCCAGCTCACCGGGGACTATCCAAGAGACCCAGTACTTC	CASSPGTIQETQYF
TRBD2	TRBJ2-1	many	TRBV7-9	TGTGCCAGCAGCACCGGGACTAGCGGGAGCGATGAGCAGTTCTTC	CASSTGTSGSDEQFF
.	TRBJ2-5	.	TRBV9	TGTGCCAGCAGCGTAGGAGGCGGCCACTCCGAGACCCAGTACTTC	CASSVGGGHSETQYF
TRBD2	TRBJ2-1	.	TRBV7-9	TGTGCCAGCAGCCGGGAGGGCCTTTCGAATGAGCAGTTCTTC	CASSREGLSNEQFF
.	TRBJ2-5	many	TRBV7-2	TGTGCCAGCAGCTTATCACTAGCAGGAAGGGAGACCCAGTACTTC	CASSLSLAGRETQYF
TRBD1	TRBJ2-7	.	TRBV28	TGTGCCAGCAGTTTCACCGGGACAGGGAGCTCCGAGCAGTACTTC	CASSFTGTGSSEQYF
.	TRBJ2-7	.	TRBV28	TGTGCCAGCAGTTCGCTGCCCTACGAGCAGTACTTC	CASSSLPYEQYF
.	TRBJ2-2	few	TRBV11-2	TGTGCCAGCAGCCGCAAGGGAGTTACCGGGGAGCTGTTTTTT	CASSRKGVTGELFF